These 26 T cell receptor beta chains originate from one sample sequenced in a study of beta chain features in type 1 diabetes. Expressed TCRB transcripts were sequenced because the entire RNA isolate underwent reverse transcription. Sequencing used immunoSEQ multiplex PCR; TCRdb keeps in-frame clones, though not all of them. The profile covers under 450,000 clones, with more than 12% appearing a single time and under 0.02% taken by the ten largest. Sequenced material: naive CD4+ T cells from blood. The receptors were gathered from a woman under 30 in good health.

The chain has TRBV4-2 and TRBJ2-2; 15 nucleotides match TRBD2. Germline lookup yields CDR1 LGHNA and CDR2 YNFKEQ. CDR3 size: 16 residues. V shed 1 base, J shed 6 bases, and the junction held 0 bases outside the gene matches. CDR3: CASSQGTSGRAGELFF. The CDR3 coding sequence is TGTGCCAGCAGCCAAGGGACTAGCGGGAGGGCCGGGGAGCTGTTTTTT.

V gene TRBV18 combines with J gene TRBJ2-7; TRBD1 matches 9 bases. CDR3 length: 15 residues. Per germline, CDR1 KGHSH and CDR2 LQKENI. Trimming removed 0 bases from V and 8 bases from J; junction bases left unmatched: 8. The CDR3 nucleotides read TGTGCCAGCTCACCACCGGGACAGGGCGCTTATAAGCAGTACTTC. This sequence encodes CASSPPGQGAYKQYF.

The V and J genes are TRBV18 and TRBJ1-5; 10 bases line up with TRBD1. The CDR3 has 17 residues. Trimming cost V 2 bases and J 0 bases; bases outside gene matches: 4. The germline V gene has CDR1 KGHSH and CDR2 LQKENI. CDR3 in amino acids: CASSPGGQGYSNQPQHF. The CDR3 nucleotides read TGTGCCAGCTCACCAGGGGGACAGGGGTATAGCAATCAGCCCCAGCATTTT.

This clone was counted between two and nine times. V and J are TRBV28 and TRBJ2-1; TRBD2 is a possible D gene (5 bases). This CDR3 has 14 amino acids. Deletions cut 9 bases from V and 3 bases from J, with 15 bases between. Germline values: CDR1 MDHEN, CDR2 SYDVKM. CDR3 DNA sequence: TGTGCCAGTAAGAGGGAAGTGCTCTACAATGAGCAGTTCTTC. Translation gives CASKREVLYNEQFF.

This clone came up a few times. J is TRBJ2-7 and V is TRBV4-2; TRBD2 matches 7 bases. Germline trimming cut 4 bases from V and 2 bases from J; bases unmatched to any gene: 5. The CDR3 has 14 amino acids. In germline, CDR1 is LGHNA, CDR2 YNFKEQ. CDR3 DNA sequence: TGTGCCAGCAGCCCGACTAGCCCAGCCTACGAGCAGTACTTC. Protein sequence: CASSPTSPAYEQYF.

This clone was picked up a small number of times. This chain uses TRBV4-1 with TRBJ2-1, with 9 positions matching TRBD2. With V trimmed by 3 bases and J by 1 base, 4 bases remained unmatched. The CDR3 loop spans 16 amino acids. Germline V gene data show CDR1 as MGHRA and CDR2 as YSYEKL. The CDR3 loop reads CASSQDSGRSYNEQFF. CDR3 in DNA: TGCGCCAGCAGCCAGGATAGCGGGAGATCCTACAATGAGCAGTTCTTC.

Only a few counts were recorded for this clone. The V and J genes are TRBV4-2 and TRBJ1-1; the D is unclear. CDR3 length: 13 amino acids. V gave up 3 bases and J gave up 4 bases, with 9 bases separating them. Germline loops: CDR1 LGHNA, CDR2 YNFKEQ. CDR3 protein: CASSQGRATEAFF. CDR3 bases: TGTGCCAGCAGCCAGGGGAGGGCCACTGAAGCTTTCTTT.

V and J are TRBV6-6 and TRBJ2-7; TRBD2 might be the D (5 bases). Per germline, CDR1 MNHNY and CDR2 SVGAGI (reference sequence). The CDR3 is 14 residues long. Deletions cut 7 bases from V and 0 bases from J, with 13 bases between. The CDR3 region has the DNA TGTGCCAGCACTTCAGCGGAGGTCTCCTACGAGCAGTACTTC. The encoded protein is CASTSAEVSYEQYF.

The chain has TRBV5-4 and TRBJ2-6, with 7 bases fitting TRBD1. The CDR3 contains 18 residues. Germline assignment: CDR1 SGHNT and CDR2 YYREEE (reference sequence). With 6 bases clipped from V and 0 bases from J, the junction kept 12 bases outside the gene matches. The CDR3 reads CASIPGTAHASGANVLTF. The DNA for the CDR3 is TGTGCCAGCATCCCTGGGACAGCCCACGCCTCTGGGGCCAACGTCCTGACTTTC.

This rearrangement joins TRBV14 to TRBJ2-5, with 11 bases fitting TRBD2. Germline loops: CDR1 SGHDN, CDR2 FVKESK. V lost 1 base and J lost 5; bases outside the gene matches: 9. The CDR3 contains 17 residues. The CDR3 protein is CASSQGRLAGMVETQYF. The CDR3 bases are TGTGCCAGCAGCCAAGGAAGACTAGCGGGAATGGTGGAGACCCAGTACTTC.

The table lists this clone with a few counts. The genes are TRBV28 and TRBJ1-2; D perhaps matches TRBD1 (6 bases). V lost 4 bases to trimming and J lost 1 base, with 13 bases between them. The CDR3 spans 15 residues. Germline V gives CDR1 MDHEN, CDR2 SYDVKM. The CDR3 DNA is TGTGCCAGCAGTTCCCCACCGGACAGTAACTATGGCTACACCTTC. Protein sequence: CASSSPPDSNYGYTF.

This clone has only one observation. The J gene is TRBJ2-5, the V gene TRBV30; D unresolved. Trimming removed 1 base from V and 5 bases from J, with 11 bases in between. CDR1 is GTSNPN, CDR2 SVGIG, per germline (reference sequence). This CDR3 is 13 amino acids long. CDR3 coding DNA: TGTGCCTGGAGTGGACTGGGTGTGGAGACCCAGTACTTC. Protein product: CAWSGLGVETQYF.

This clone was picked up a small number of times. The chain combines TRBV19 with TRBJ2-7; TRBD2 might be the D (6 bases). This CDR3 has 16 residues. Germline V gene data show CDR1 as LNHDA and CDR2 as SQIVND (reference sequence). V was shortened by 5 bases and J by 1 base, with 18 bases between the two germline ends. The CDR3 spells CASSFGSAGASYEQYF. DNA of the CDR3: TGTGCCAGTAGTTTTGGCTCAGCGGGCGCTTCCTACGAGCAGTACTTC.

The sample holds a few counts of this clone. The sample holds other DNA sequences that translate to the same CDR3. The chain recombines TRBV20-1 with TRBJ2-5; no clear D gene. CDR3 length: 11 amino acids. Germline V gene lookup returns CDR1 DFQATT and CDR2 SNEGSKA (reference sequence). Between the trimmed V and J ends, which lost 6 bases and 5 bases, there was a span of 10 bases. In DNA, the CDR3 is TGCAGTGCCCGCCCCGGGGAGACCCAGTACTTC. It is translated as CSARPGETQYF.

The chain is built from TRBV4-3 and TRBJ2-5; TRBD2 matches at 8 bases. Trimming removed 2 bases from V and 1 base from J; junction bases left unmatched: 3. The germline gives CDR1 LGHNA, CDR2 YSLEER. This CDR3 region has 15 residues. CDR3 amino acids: CASSQISGVQETQYF. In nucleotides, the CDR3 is TGCGCCAGCAGCCAAATTAGCGGGGTCCAAGAGACCCAGTACTTC.

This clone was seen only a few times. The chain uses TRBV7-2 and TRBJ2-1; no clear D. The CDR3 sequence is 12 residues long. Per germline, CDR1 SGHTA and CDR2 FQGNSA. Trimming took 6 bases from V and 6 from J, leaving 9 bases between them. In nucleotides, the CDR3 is TGTGCCAGCAGGACATTGGGCAATGAGCAGTTCTTC. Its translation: CASRTLGNEQFF.

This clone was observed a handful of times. The chain's CDR3 is CASSYPKTGGFETQYF. CDR3 DNA: TGTGCCAGCAGTTACCCCAAGACAGGGGGCTTCGAGACCCAGTACTTC. This sequence joins TRBV6-6 and TRBJ2-5; 10 bases match TRBD1. The CDR3 spans 16 residues. V dropped 2 bases and J dropped 5; count of bases not matched to a gene: 8. The V gene's germline CDR1 is MNHNY and CDR2 SVGAGI (reference sequence).

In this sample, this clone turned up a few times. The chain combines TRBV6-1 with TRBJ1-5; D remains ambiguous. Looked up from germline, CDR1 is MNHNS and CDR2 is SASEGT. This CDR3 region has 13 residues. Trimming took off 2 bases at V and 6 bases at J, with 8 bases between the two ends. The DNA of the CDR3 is TGTGCCAGCAGTGAAAGAGCCGGTCAGCCCCAGCATTTT. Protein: CASSERAGQPQHF.

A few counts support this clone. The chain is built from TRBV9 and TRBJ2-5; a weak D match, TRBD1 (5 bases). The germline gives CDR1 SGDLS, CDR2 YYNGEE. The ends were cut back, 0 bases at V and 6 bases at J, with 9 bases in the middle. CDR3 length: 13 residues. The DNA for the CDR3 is TGTGCCAGCAGCGTAGGCAGGGTACAGACCCAGTACTTC. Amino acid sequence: CASSVGRVQTQYF.

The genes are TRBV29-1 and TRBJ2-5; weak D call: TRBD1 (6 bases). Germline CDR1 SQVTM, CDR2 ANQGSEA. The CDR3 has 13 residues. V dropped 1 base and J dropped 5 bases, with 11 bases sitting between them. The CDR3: CSVEGEDRETQYF. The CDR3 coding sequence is TGCAGCGTTGAAGGCGAAGACAGGGAGACCCAGTACTTC. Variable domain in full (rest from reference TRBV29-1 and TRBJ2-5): SAVISQKPSRDICQRGTSLTIQCQVDSQVTMMFWYRQQPGQSLTLIATANQGSEATYESGFVIDKFPISRPNLTFSTLTVSNMSPEDSSIYLCSVEGEDRETQYFGPGTRLLVL.

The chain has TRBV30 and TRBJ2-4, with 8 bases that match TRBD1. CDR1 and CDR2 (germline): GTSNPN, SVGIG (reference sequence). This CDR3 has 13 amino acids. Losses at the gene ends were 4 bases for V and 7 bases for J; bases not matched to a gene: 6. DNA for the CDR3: TGTGCCTGGAAGACAGGGGCGAGTAACATTCAGTACTTC. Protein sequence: CAWKTGASNIQYF.

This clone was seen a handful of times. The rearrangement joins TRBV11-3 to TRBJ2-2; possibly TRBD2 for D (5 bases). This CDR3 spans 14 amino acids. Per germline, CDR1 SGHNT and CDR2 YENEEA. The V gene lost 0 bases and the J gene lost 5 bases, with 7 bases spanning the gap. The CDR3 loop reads CASSLERGTGELFF. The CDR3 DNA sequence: TGTGCCAGCAGCTTAGAACGGGGAACCGGGGAGCTGTTTTTT.

The CDR3 loop reads CASSYRRESRGGSYNEQFF. The CDR3 DNA reads as TGTGCCAGTAGTTATCGGCGGGAATCCCGAGGAGGTTCCTACAATGAGCAGTTCTTC. J is TRBJ2-1 and V is TRBV19, with D maybe TRBD2 (6 bases). The length of the CDR3 is 19 residues. V dropped 5 bases and J dropped 1 base, with 24 bases sitting between them. Germline loops: CDR1 LNHDA, CDR2 SQIVND (reference sequence). Complete variable domain (other parts from reference TRBV19 and TRBJ2-1): DGGITQSPKYLFRKEGQNVTLSCEQNLNHDAMYWYRQDPGQGLRLIYYSQIVNDFQKGDIAEGYSVSREKKESFPLTVTSAQKNPTAFYLCASSYRRESRGGSYNEQFFGPGTRLTVL.

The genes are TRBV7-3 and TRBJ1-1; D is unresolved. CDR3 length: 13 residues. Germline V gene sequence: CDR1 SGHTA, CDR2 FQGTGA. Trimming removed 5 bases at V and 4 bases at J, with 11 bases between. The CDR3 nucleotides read TGTGCCAGCAGCCCCTTCCGAGGCACTGAAGCTTTCTTT. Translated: CASSPFRGTEAFF.

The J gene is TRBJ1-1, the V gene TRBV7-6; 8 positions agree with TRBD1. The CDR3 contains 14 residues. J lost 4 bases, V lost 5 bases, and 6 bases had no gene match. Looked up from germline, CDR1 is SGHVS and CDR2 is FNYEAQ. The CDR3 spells CASSPLQGGTEAFF. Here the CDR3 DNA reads TGTGCCAGCAGCCCCCTACAGGGGGGCACTGAAGCTTTCTTT. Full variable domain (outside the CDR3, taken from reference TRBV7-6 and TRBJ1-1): GAGVSQSPRYKVTKRGQDVALRCDPISGHVSLYWYRQALGQGPEFLTYFNYEAQQDKSGLPNDRFSAERPEGSISTLTIQRTEQRDSAMYRCASSPLQGGTEAFFGQGTRLTVV.

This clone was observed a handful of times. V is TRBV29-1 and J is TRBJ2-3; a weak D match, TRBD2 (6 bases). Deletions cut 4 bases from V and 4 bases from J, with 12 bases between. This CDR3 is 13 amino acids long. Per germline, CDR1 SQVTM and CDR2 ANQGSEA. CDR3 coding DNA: TGCAGCGTTGTGCGGGGATCGGCAGATACGCAGTATTTT. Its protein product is CSVVRGSADTQYF.